This T cell receptor (beta chain) was found in a study of shared clonotypes between healthy human individuals. As for the study in general: There were three CD4 naive, three CD4 memory, two CD8 naive and one CD8 memory plates per donor.

Some clones are missing from TCRdb's copy, which holds only in-frame ones; the method was immunoSEQ multiplex PCR. The data contain over 1.5 million clones, 95% to 99% of them singletons. The CDR3 has 15 residues. Germline values: CDR1 WNHNN, CDR2 SYGVQD (reference sequence). V lost 5 bases, J lost 2 bases, and 5 bases stayed unmatched. Sequenced input: naive CD4+ T cells sorted from blood. As for subset: CD45RA+ positively selected. This receptor was taken from a man in his thirties or forties in good health. This sequence joins TRBV10-1 and TRBJ2-7; 11 nucleotides align to TRBD1. CDR3 nucleotide sequence: TGCGCCAGCAGTTTGGGGACAGGGGGAGCCTACGAGCAGTACTTC. As protein: CASSLGTGGAYEQYF.